A selection of T cell receptor beta chains follows, all from one sample in a study of CD8 T cells in ankylosing spondylitis. One entry per CDR3 protein, called by TCRdb with MiXCR from the 5' RACE reads. Found here are around 340,000 distinct CDR3 sequences, approximately 20% of them singletons; the top ten hold around 13%. Input material: blood, either unsorted or a sorted T cell fraction (not recorded which). These receptors all stem from a male donor with ankylosing spondylitis or in good health (not recorded which). CDR3s include the opening cysteine and the closing phenylalanine or tryptophan. A D gene is named only where the DNA matches it firmly. The size field is filled for only some rows; it gives once, few, many or a size class.

few	TRBV5-6	NA	TRBJ2-5	TGTGCCAGCAGCTTGGCCAACGGGGAGGAGACCCAGTACTTC	CASSLANGEETQYF
few	TRBV11-2	TRBD2	TRBJ2-1	TGTGCCAGCAAGGCGGGACTAGCTCAACCCAATGAGCAGTTCTTC	CASKAGLAQPNEQFF
NA	TRBV20-1	NA	TRBJ2-7	TGCAGTGCTAGAGTGAGTTCAACCTACGAGCAGTACTTC	CSARVSSTYEQYF
few	TRBV12-3/TRBV12-4	NA	TRBJ2-5	TGTGCCAGCAGTCCGGGACCGCGGCGGGAGACCCAGTACTTC	CASSPGPRRETQYF
few	TRBV6-1	NA	TRBJ2-7	TGTGCCAGCAGAACCGACGGTGCCCCATACGAGCAGTACTTC	CASRTDGAPYEQYF
NA	TRBV28	NA	TRBJ2-7	TGTGCCAGCAGCTCTCGACACTACTACGAGCAGTACTTC	CASSSRHYYEQYF
few	TRBV27	NA	TRBJ2-5	TGTGCCAGCAGTTTATTGCAGGGCCTGGAGACCCAGTACTTC	CASSLLQGLETQYF
few	TRBV27	NA	TRBJ2-1	TGTGCCAGCAGTTTATACTACAGCTCCTACAATGAGCAGTTCTTC	CASSLYYSSYNEQFF
NA	TRBV12-3/TRBV12-4	TRBD2	TRBJ2-5	TGTGCCAGCAGTTTTAGCGGGGTAGGGCAAGAGACCCAGTACTTC	CASSFSGVGQETQYF
few	TRBV10-3	NA	TRBJ2-5	TGTGCCATCAGTGAGTCGGACGTAAAGGGTGAGACCCAGTACTTC	CAISESDVKGETQYF
few	TRBV20-1	NA	TRBJ2-1	TGCAGTGCCCGCCCTGAGGCCGCCAATGAGCAGTTCTTC	CSARPEAANEQFF